The 26 T cell receptor beta chains reported below all come from one sample, sequenced in a study of neoadjuvant anti-PD-1 for oral cavity cancer. The time point denotes: after neoadjuvant nivolumab, at surgical resection. The protocol was immunoSEQ multiplex PCR, while the TCRdb copy is restricted to in-frame clones and leaves out a portion. The sample lists about 37,000 clones; about 36% were seen once. Sequenced material: tumor tissue, taken after nivolumab (anti-PD-1) treatment. The receptor set was obtained from a person aged 35-80 years with oral cavity squamous cell carcinoma.

This clone was seen just once. The rearrangement joins TRBV25-1 to TRBJ2-1, with 7 bases that match TRBD2. This CDR3 has 14 residues. CDR1 MGHDK and CDR2 SYGVNS come from the germline V gene. After removal of 8 bases from V and 4 bases from J, the junction contained 8 bases not matched to a gene. As DNA, the CDR3 is TGTGCCAGCTCCAAGGGCGGGGGATACAATGAGCAGTTCTTC. Translating it yields CASSKGGGYNEQFF. Full variable domain (missing parts from reference TRBV25-1 and TRBJ2-1): EADIYQTPRYLVIGTGKKITLECSQTMGHDKMYWYQQDPGMELHLIHYSYGVNSTEKGDLSSESTVSRIRTEHFPLTLESARPSHTSQYLCASSKGGGYNEQFFGPGTRLTVL.

V and J are TRBV29-1 and TRBJ2-7; 8 nucleotides agree with TRBD2. This CDR3 is built from 11 residues. V trimming: 7 bases; J trimming: 3 bases; junction bases outside the gene matches: 2. Germline CDR1 and CDR2: SQVTM and ANQGSEA. The CDR3, as DNA: TGCAGCGGGCGGGGGGTCTACGAGCAGTACTTC. Residues: CSGRGVYEQYF.

This clone was observed a handful of times. V usage is TRBV6-4 and J usage is TRBJ2-3; 9 bases align to TRBD2. The ends lost 5 bases at V and 0 bases at J; junction bases unmatched: 3. CDR1 is MRHNA and CDR2 is SNTAGT in the germline V gene. The CDR3 contains 15 residues. CDR3: CASSPTSGSTDTQYF. The DNA for the CDR3 is TGTGCCAGCAGTCCTACTAGCGGGAGCACAGATACGCAGTATTTT.

Ten or more counts support this clone. This sequence joins TRBV14 and TRBJ1-2; D is possibly TRBD1 (6 bases). V was cut by 3 bases and J by 4 bases, with 12 bases left in between. CDR3 length: 14 residues. Germline values: CDR1 SGHDN, CDR2 FVKESK. For the CDR3, the DNA is TGTGCCAGCAGCCAGCAGGGGTATGGCTATGGCTACACCTTC. Encoded protein: CASSQQGYGYGYTF.

There are many counts of this clone. V is TRBV6-5 and J is TRBJ1-2, with 7 bases identical to TRBD1. Germline V gives CDR1 MNHEY, CDR2 SVGAGI. V dropped 6 bases and J dropped 4; count of bases not matched to a gene: 8. The CDR3 totals 14 residues. CDR3 nucleotide sequence: TGTGCCAGCAGCCCCCAGGGGGGGTCCTATGGCTACACCTTC. Its translation: CASSPQGGSYGYTF.

The gene calls are TRBV9 and TRBJ2-1; TRBD1 agrees at 8 bases. CDR3 size: 14 residues. V was clipped by 6 bases and J by 4 bases; unmatched bases: 6. Germline-derived CDR1 and CDR2 are SGDLS and YYNGEE. CDR3 DNA: TGTGCCAGCAACGGACAGGGTTTATACAATGAGCAGTTCTTC. This encodes CASNGQGLYNEQFF.

This clone was seen more than once but under ten times. The chain combines TRBV5-5 with TRBJ1-4; D remains unclear. Trimming removed 2 bases from V and 10 bases from J, with 12 bases in between. The CDR3 is 13 amino acids. Germline V gene sequence: CDR1 SGHKS, CDR2 YYEKEE (reference sequence). The CDR3 bases are TGTGCCAGCAGCTTCGTTAGTGACGGAAAACTGTTTTTT. Protein sequence: CASSFVSDGKLFF. Full variable domain (rest looked up from reference TRBV5-5 and TRBJ1-4): DAGVTQSPTHLIKTRGQQVTLRCSPISGHKSVSWYQQVLGQGPQFIFQYYEKEERGRGNFPDRFSARQFPNYSSELNVNALLLGDSALYLCASSFVSDGKLFFGSGTQLSVL.

There are a few counts of this clone. This chain joins TRBV19 and TRBJ2-7; possibly TRBD1 or TRBD2 for D (5 bases each). The CDR3 runs to 15 residues. Trimming shortened V by 3 bases and J by 2 bases, and 14 bases separated the two germline ends. Germline lookup yields CDR1 LNHDA and CDR2 SQIVND (reference sequence). The CDR3 DNA is TGTGCCAGTAGTATGGGGACGGGAATGACCTACGAGCAGTACTTC. It encodes CASSMGTGMTYEQYF. The whole variable domain, filled in from reference TRBV19 and TRBJ2-7, reads DGGITQSPKYLFRKEGQNVTLSCEQNLNHDAMYWYRQDPGQGLRLIYYSQIVNDFQKGDIAEGYSVSREKKESFPLTVTSAQKNPTAFYLCASSMGTGMTYEQYFGPGTRLTVT.

The chain uses TRBV5-1 and TRBJ2-2, with D possibly TRBD2 on 5 matching bases. The CDR3 totals 16 residues. Trimming pared 0 bases from V and 4 bases from J, leaving 13 bases between. Germline V CDR1 and CDR2: SGHRS, YFSETQ. The CDR3 spells CASSLERGLGTGELFF. The DNA of the CDR3 is TGCGCCAGCAGCTTGGAACGCGGGTTAGGCACCGGGGAGCTGTTTTTT.

V and J are TRBV7-9 and TRBJ2-5; tentative D call: TRBD1 (6 bases). Trimming pared 7 bases from V and 4 bases from J, leaving 16 bases between. The CDR3 contains 14 residues. Germline CDR1 and CDR2: SEHNR and FQNEAQ (reference sequence). The CDR3 region is CASTPHRDRETQYF. The CDR3 region has the DNA TGTGCCAGCACCCCTCACAGGGATCGAGAGACCCAGTACTTC.

The J gene is TRBJ2-1, the V gene TRBV5-6, with TRBD1 as a possible D gene (5 bases). The V end lost 0 bases, the J end lost 7 bases, and 8 bases lay between the germline ends. Germline values: CDR1 SGHDT, CDR2 YYEEEE. The CDR3 extends over 13 amino acids. The CDR3 nucleotides read TGTGCCAGCAGCTTGGACAGGAGAAATGAGCAGTTCTTC. As protein: CASSLDRRNEQFF.

The chain uses TRBV10-1 and TRBJ2-5; D unclear. From germline, CDR1 is WNHNN and CDR2 SYGVQD (reference sequence). The CDR3 contains 12 residues. V was shortened by 6 bases and J by 7 bases, with 12 bases between the two germline ends. The CDR3 region is CASSLGVGTQYF. The CDR3 DNA reads TGCGCCAGCAGCCTAGGAGTCGGGACCCAGTACTTC.

This clone was counted at least ten times. The chain carries TRBV7-2 and TRBJ2-5; 8 bases are a match to TRBD1. Germline V gene data show CDR1 as SGHTA and CDR2 as FQGNSA. This CDR3 region has 16 residues. V trimming: 5 bases; J trimming: 2 bases; junction bases outside the gene matches: 10. CDR3 region: CASSKRTGWEQETQYF. CDR3 in DNA: TGTGCCAGCAGCAAACGGACAGGGTGGGAACAAGAGACCCAGTACTTC.

The chain links TRBV5-8 to TRBJ2-5; the match to TRBD2 covers 15 bases. The CDR3 consists of 15 residues. Trimming cost V 4 bases and J 5 bases; bases outside gene matches: 3. Looked up from germline, CDR1 is SGHTS and CDR2 is YDEGEE. The CDR3 sequence: CASSPGLAGGETQYF. CDR3 nucleotide sequence: TGTGCCAGCAGCCCGGGACTAGCGGGGGGTGAGACCCAGTACTTC.

This clone showed up just a few times. This sequence joins TRBV7-8 and TRBJ2-7; D not resolved. CDR1 is SGHVS, CDR2 FQNEAQ, per germline. This CDR3 is built from 15 residues. V was pared by 1 base and J by 2 bases, with 12 bases between. The CDR3 loop is CASSLVPVRTYEQYF. The CDR3 DNA sequence: TGTGCCAGCAGCTTAGTTCCAGTTAGGACCTACGAGCAGTACTTC.

This clone showed up just a few times. The chain joins TRBV5-1 to TRBJ2-1; TRBD1 is a possible D gene (6 bases). Germline CDR1 reads SGHRS; CDR2 reads YFSETQ. The V end lost 0 bases, the J end lost 5 bases, and 6 bases lay between the germline ends. There are 13 residues in the CDR3. Here the CDR3 DNA reads TGCGCCAGCAGCTTGGCAGGGGACAATGAGCAGTTCTTC. Its protein is CASSLAGDNEQFF.

The sample holds many counts of this clone. V is TRBV27 and J is TRBJ2-1, with 9 positions matching TRBD2. The CDR3 covers 14 residues. The germline V gene encodes CDR1 MNHEY and CDR2 SMNVEV (reference sequence). With 5 bases clipped from V and 4 bases from J, the junction kept 3 bases outside the gene matches. The DNA for the CDR3 is TGTGCCAGCAGTGCTAGCGGGGATTACAATGAGCAGTTCTTC. This sequence encodes CASSASGDYNEQFF.

V usage is TRBV9 and J usage is TRBJ2-1; perhaps D is TRBD1 or TRBD2 (6 bases each). The CDR3 spans 16 residues. Trimming removed 6 bases from V and 4 bases from J, with 20 bases in between. Germline values: CDR1 SGDLS, CDR2 YYNGEE. The CDR3 bases are TGTGCCAGCACCGTTGGAGAGGGGGGAACGTACAATGAGCAGTTCTTC. It is translated as CASTVGEGGTYNEQFF.

This clone appeared once. The germline gene is not matched at one end of the junction; a read error may be the cause. This chain uses TRBV30 with TRBJ2-1; the D gene is possibly TRBD1 (6 bases). CDR1 and CDR2 (germline): GTSNPN, SVGIG (reference sequence). This CDR3 contains 14 residues. This CDR3 is CAWTRGAKTGALLF. CDR3 DNA sequence: TGTGCCTGGACCAGAGGGGCCAAGACAGGTGCTTTGCTCTTC.

The V and J genes are TRBV7-9 and TRBJ2-2; the D is unclear. CDR1 is SEHNR, CDR2 FQNEAQ, per germline (reference sequence). With 5 bases removed from V and 0 bases from J, the gap between germline ends came to 10 bases. This CDR3 has 15 residues. Here the CDR3 reads CASSPIRTNTGELFF. The CDR3 nucleotides read TGTGCCAGCAGCCCGATACGGACGAACACCGGGGAGCTGTTTTTT.

This clone was counted between two and nine times. The rearrangement joins TRBV11-2 to TRBJ2-3; the D gene could be TRBD1 or TRBD2 (5 bases each). The V end lost 5 bases, the J end lost 6 bases, and 15 bases lay between the germline ends. CDR1 and CDR2 (germline): SGHAT, FQNNGV. The CDR3 is 14 residues long. This CDR3 reads CASSQGTPRDTQYF. The CDR3 region has the DNA TGTGCCAGCAGCCAAGGGACCCCTAGGGATACGCAGTATTTT.

This clone was counted only a few times. For the CDR3, the DNA is TGTGCCAGCAGCTTAGTCGGCGGGGGGACCTACGAGCAGTACTTC. It encodes CASSLVGGGTYEQYF. The chain has TRBV7-2 and TRBJ2-7, with 8 positions matching TRBD2. Per the germline V gene, CDR1 is SGHTA and CDR2 is FQGNSA. The CDR3 is made up of 15 amino acids. J lost 2 bases, V lost 1 base, and 4 bases had no gene match.

V and J are TRBV6-5 and TRBJ2-1; D is undetermined. The V and J ends lost 2 bases and 0 bases respectively, with 8 bases between them. The CDR3 has 15 amino acids. Germline V gives CDR1 MNHEY, CDR2 SVGAGI. The CDR3 sequence is CASSYRVSSYNEQFF. CDR3 nucleotide sequence: TGTGCCAGCAGTTACAGGGTCAGCTCCTACAATGAGCAGTTCTTC.

CDR3 sequence (DNA): TGTGCCAGCAGTCCTCAATCGGGACCGCAGAAGACCCAGTACTTC. As protein: CASSPQSGPQKTQYF. The chain has TRBV27 and TRBJ2-5; D possibly uses TRBD1 or TRBD2 (5 bases each). The germline gives CDR1 MNHEY, CDR2 SMNVEV (reference sequence). This CDR3 spans 15 amino acids. V lost 5 bases, J lost 6 bases, and 19 bases lay in between.

Concerning this clone itself: Other DNA sequences from this sample encode an identical CDR3 as well. V usage is TRBV9 and J usage is TRBJ2-5, with TRBD2 matching 7 bases. This CDR3 has 13 amino acids. Germline V lookup: CDR1 SGDLS, CDR2 YYNGEE. The V and J ends lost 0 bases and 5 bases, in that order; junction bases with no gene match: 1. CDR3 protein: CASSVGLAETQYF. DNA of the CDR3: TGTGCCAGCAGCGTAGGACTAGCCGAGACCCAGTACTTC.

This chain uses TRBV7-9 with TRBJ1-2, with D possibly TRBD1 on 5 matching bases. This CDR3 is built from 15 residues. With 4 bases removed from V and 1 base from J, the gap between germline ends came to 13 bases. Germline V gene data show CDR1 as SEHNR and CDR2 as FQNEAQ (reference sequence). DNA for the CDR3: TGTGCCAGCAGCTCCGCTGGACACGGTAACTATGGCTACACCTTC. Protein: CASSSAGHGNYGYTF.